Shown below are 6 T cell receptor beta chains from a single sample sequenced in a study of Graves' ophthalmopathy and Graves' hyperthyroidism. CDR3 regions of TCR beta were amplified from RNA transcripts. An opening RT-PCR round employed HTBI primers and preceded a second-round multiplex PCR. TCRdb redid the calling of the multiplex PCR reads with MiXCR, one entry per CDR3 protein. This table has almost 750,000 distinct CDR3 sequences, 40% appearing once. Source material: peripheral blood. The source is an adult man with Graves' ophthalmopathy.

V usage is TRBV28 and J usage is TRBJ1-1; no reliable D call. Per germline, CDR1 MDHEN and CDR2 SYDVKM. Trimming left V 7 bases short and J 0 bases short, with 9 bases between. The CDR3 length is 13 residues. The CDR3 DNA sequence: TGTGCCAGCATCCCCCCAATGAACACTGAAGCTTTCTTT. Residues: CASIPPMNTEAFF.

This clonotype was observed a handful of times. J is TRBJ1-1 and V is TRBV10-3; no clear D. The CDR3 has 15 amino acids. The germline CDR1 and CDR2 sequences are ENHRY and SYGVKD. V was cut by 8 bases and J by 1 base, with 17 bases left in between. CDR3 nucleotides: TGTGCCATCGCTTCCCGCTTAGACAAGAACACTGAAGCTTTCTTT. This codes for CAIASRLDKNTEAFF.

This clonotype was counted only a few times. The CDR3 region is CASRSTGGNTEAFF. In DNA, the CDR3 is TGTGCCAGCAGATCAACAGGGGGCAACACTGAAGCTTTCTTT. This chain links TRBV6-5 with TRBJ1-1, with 9 bases lining up with TRBD1. The germline gives CDR1 MNHEY, CDR2 SVGAGI. This CDR3 contains 14 residues. Trimming took 6 bases from V and 2 from J; bases not matched to a gene: 4.

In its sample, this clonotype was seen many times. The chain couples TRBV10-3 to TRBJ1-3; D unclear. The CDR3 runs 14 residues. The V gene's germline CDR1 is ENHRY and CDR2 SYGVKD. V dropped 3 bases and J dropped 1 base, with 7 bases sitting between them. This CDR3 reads CAISDSLSGNTIYF. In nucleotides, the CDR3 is TGTGCCATCAGTGATTCCCTATCTGGAAACACCATATATTTT.

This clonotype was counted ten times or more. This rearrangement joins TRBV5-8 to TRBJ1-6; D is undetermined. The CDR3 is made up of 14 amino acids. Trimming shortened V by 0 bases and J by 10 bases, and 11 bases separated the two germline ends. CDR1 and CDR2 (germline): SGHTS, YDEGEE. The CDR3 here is CASSLDRYGSPLHF. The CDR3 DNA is TGTGCCAGCAGCTTGGACAGATATGGGTCACCCCTCCACTTT.

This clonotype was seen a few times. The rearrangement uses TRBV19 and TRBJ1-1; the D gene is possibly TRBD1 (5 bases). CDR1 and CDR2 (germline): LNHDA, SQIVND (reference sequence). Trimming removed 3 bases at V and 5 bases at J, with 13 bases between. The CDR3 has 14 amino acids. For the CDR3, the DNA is TGTGCCAGTAGTATGCAGGGCGTTATTACTGAAGCTTTCTTT. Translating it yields CASSMQGVITEAFF. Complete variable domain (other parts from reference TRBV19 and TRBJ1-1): DGGITQSPKYLFRKEGQNVTLSCEQNLNHDAMYWYRQDPGQGLRLIYYSQIVNDFQKGDIAEGYSVSREKKESFPLTVTSAQKNPTAFYLCASSMQGVITEAFFGQGTRLTVV.